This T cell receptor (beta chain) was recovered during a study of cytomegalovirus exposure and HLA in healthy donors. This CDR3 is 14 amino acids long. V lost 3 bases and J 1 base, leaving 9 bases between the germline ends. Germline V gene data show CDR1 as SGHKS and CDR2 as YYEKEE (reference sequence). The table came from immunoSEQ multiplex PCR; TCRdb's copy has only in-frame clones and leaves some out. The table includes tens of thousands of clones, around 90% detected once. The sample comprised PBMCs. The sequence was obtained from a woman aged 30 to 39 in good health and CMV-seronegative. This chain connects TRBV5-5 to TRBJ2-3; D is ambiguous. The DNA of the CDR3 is TGTGCCAGCAGCTCCACAGCTGGCACAGATACGCAGTATTTT. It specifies CASSSTAGTDTQYF.